This section outlines one T cell receptor (beta chain) sequence together with its context. The data were taken from a study of blood T cell repertoires in COVID-19. Source study methods: Amplification with reference gene primers provided the estimates of nucleated cell counts. Clones were read by immunoSEQ multiplex PCR, and TCRdb kept only the in-frame ones, dropping some. V, J and clone size derive from that table, while D and trimming were established from the DNA sequence. Altogether about 130,000 clones are present, nearly 90% being singletons, with the ten largest covering about 1.2%. The germline V and J ends were trimmed by 6 bases and 5 bases, with 10 bases remaining between them. The CDR3 is made up of 12 amino acids. Looked up from germline, CDR1 is ENHRY and CDR2 is SYGVKD.

The clonotype comes from an elderly woman with acute or convalescent COVID-19. The chain has TRBV10-3 and TRBJ2-5; D unresolved. The sample taken for sequencing was peripheral blood. DNA of the CDR3: TGTGCCATCAGCTCCGACGGGGAGACCCAGTACTTC. This gives the protein CAISSDGETQYF.